The clone carrying this T cell receptor (beta chain) was seen only once. Its antigen is not known. The protocol was immunoSEQ multiplex PCR, while the TCRdb copy is restricted to in-frame clones and leaves out a portion. Of approximately 59,000 clones listed, about 91% were seen once; the top ten hold 5.3%. This entry comes from a study of cytomegalovirus exposure and HLA in healthy donors. Study-wide background: The roughly 110 validation repertoires were reported in a later analysis to have been generated on the same platform as the roughly 670 first-cohort repertoires. Findings and caveats of the study: The investigators catalogued 150 to 200 TCR beta chains as cytomegalovirus-associated. According to a subsequent analysis, TCR clusters identified in the first cohort showed a tendency to co-occur across the 100 to 150 validation repertoires.

The V gene's germline CDR1 is ENHRY and CDR2 SYGVKD. The CDR3 is 16 amino acids. The J segment lost 2 bases and the V segment lost 4 bases, leaving 7 bases of the junction unmatched. The donors were in the roughly 130-subject validation cohort, distinct from the roughly 700-subject first cohort. The clonotype comes from a man in his late teens or twenties in good health and CMV-seropositive. Sequencing was performed on PBMCs. The chain carries TRBV10-3 and TRBJ2-2, with TRBD1 matching over 7 bases. The DNA for the CDR3 is TGTGCCATCAGTGTAACCGGGACAGTTAACACCGGGGAGCTGTTTTTT. It specifies CAISVTGTVNTGELFF.